The TCR beta chain under discussion was sequenced for a study of shared clonotypes between healthy human individuals. Genomic DNA from unsorted samples was obtained from approximately 96 million PBMCs (per sample). V was shortened by 6 bases and J by 4 bases, with 7 bases between the two germline ends. There are 12 residues in the CDR3. CDR1 is MDHEN, CDR2 SYDVKM, per germline. Sequencing was performed on unsorted PBMC DNA using ten immunoSEQ deep assay plates. Libraries were prepared by immunoSEQ multiplex PCR; TCRdb keeps only in-frame clonotypes and omits some of them. The sample contains about 510,000 clones, 70% to 80% of which appear only once. With respect to this clone: Other DNA sequences in the same sample also yield this CDR3.

The genes are TRBV28 and TRBJ1-3; D unclear. The sequence was obtained from a woman aged 35 to 49 in good health. Some clones in this sample may be carry-over from other donors' samples. Sequenced: PBMCs. In DNA form, the CDR3 reads TGTGCCAGCAGCCTTCCCGGAAACACCATATATTTT. It codes for CASSLPGNTIYF.